This is a list of T cell receptor beta chains from one sample in a study of cytomegalovirus exposure and HLA in healthy donors. TCRdb keeps only in-frame clones here, not all; method: immunoSEQ multiplex PCR. Among 100,000 to 150,000 clones listed, over 70% were seen once. What was sequenced was PBMCs. The receptor set was obtained from a woman aged 18-30 years in good health and CMV-seronegative. CDR3s leave out the opening cysteine and the closing phenylalanine or tryptophan. Fields, in order: J gene, V gene, CDR3 protein.

j_gene: TRBJ2-1
v_gene: TRBV7-7
CDR3aa: ASSPSGGAGSEQF

j_gene: TRBJ1-4
v_gene: TRBV4-3
CDR3aa: ASSQDRGLTNEKLF

j_gene: TRBJ1-2
v_gene: TRBV7-9
CDR3aa: ASSYGAGASYGYT

j_gene: TRBJ1-1
v_gene: TRBV27
CDR3aa: ASRTSLRFTEAF

j_gene: TRBJ1-2
v_gene: TRBV18
CDR3aa: ASSPGTGEFLGGYT

j_gene: TRBJ2-3
v_gene: TRBV9
CDR3aa: ASSPWGGWRTDTQY

j_gene: TRBJ2-5
v_gene: TRBV5-4
CDR3aa: ASSPENRVRETQY

j_gene: TRBJ1-3
v_gene: TRBV4-3
CDR3aa: ASSLQGNGNTIY

j_gene: TRBJ2-2
v_gene: TRBV5-1
CDR3aa: ASSWKSTRGQDTGELF

j_gene: TRBJ1-1
v_gene: TRBV27
CDR3aa: ASWDRSVSTEAF

j_gene: TRBJ2-1
v_gene: TRBV7-7
CDR3aa: ASSPGSGRAMNEQF

j_gene: TRBJ2-7
v_gene: TRBV2
CDR3aa: ASRTTSGKDYEQY

j_gene: TRBJ1-4
v_gene: TRBV7-6
CDR3aa: ASSQLGGAYEKLF

j_gene: TRBJ2-1
v_gene: TRBV9
CDR3aa: ASSAGTGSYNEQF

j_gene: TRBJ1-5
v_gene: TRBV30
CDR3aa: AWSVSISNQPQH

j_gene: TRBJ1-4
v_gene: TRBV7-9
CDR3aa: ASSLDRGREKLF

j_gene: TRBJ1-5
v_gene: TRBV15
CDR3aa: ATSLPGGAQPQH

j_gene: TRBJ1-6
v_gene: TRBV7-9
CDR3aa: ASSLSTGGADSPLH

j_gene: TRBJ1-2
v_gene: TRBV7-9
CDR3aa: ASSFFAGNGYT

j_gene: TRBJ2-6
v_gene: TRBV6-6
CDR3aa: ATSGGYSGANVLT

j_gene: TRBJ1-2
v_gene: TRBV7-2
CDR3aa: ASREGQDYGYT

j_gene: TRBJ1-2
v_gene: TRBV19
CDR3aa: ASRGGRFDELNYGYT

j_gene: TRBJ2-1
v_gene: TRBV15
CDR3aa: ATSRSLAQTGGNEQF

j_gene: TRBJ2-3
v_gene: TRBV9
CDR3aa: ASSLKGPPVTDTQY

j_gene: TRBJ2-3
v_gene: TRBV19
CDR3aa: ASSIWQGLDMDTQY

j_gene: TRBJ2-1
v_gene: TRBV11-2
CDR3aa: ASSFYLQRDHYNEQF

j_gene: TRBJ1-3
v_gene: TRBV4-1
CDR3aa: ASSQDFGGNTIY

j_gene: TRBJ2-2
v_gene: TRBV5-1
CDR3aa: ASSLVPRVNTGELF

j_gene: TRBJ2-1
v_gene: TRBV4-1
CDR3aa: ASSVNRGNEQF

j_gene: TRBJ1-1
v_gene: TRBV19
CDR3aa: ASSLGTGLNTEAF

j_gene: TRBJ2-7
v_gene: TRBV7-2
CDR3aa: ASSTPSVDYEQY

j_gene: TRBJ1-4
v_gene: TRBV18
CDR3aa: ASSRGQGLGQYEKLF

j_gene: TRBJ1-4
v_gene: TRBV2
CDR3aa: ASTGEGGEKLF

j_gene: TRBJ2-5
v_gene: TRBV4-1
CDR3aa: ASSQVGAGGPGETQY

j_gene: TRBJ2-1
v_gene: TRBV6-1
CDR3aa: ASSGLAGAGNEQF

j_gene: TRBJ1-2
v_gene: TRBV9
CDR3aa: ASSVGGGGALGYGYT

j_gene: TRBJ2-6
v_gene: TRBV6-5
CDR3aa: ASSSHVEVGANGLT

j_gene: TRBJ2-5
v_gene: TRBV6-1
CDR3aa: ASSGAGTGQETQY

j_gene: TRBJ1-4
v_gene: TRBV10-1
CDR3aa: ASSETVAGGRLF

j_gene: TRBJ1-5
v_gene: TRBV27
CDR3aa: ASGQNNQPQH

j_gene: TRBJ1-5
v_gene: TRBV15
CDR3aa: ATSPPGRGNQPQH